Each of the 29 T cell receptor beta chains below was sequenced from the same sample in a study of T-cell memory formation after mild COVID-19. One entry per CDR3 protein results from TCRdb running MiXCR on the 5' RACE reads. Here the sample spans about 430,000 distinct CDR3 sequences, less than 25% being singletons. The sequencing input was PBMCs or a T cell subset sorted from them (not recorded which). These receptors came from an adult woman who had mild COVID-19 (a few samples of this study predate the infection). Cell type and time point are not known.

The genes are TRBV7-6 and TRBJ2-1; D uncertain. In germline, CDR1 is SGHVS, CDR2 FNYEAQ. CDR3 length: 16 residues. V lost 5 bases and J lost 5, with 19 bases in between. The DNA for the CDR3 is TGTGCCAGCAGCATGCAGGCCGGCGGTTTAGACAATGAGCAGTTCTTC. Translation: CASSMQAGGLDNEQFF.

This chain uses TRBV7-9 with TRBJ1-5; 10 positions agree with TRBD1. This CDR3 has 18 residues. V was pared by 5 bases and J by 5 bases, with 15 bases of the junction left unmatched. Germline V CDR1 and CDR2: SEHNR, FQNEAQ (reference sequence). CDR3 loop: CASSPLPGQGLWDQPQHF. The CDR3 bases are TGTGCCAGCAGCCCTCTCCCGGGACAGGGGTTGTGGGATCAGCCCCAGCATTTT.

The sample holds a few counts of this clonotype. The CDR3, as DNA: TGTGCCAGCAGCTTAGAACTAGCGGGAGGTTACGAGCAGTACTTC. The encoded protein is CASSLELAGGYEQYF. The chain uses TRBV7-3 and TRBJ2-7; TRBD2 matches at 12 bases. The junction had 3 bases not matched to a gene; V was cut back by 2 bases and J by 4 bases. CDR1 is SGHTA, CDR2 FQGTGA, per germline. The CDR3 is 15 residues long.

The chain is built from TRBV12-3 or TRBV12-4 and TRBJ2-1, with 7 bases matching TRBD2. V lost 5 bases and J lost 1; bases outside the gene matches: 11. The CDR3 consists of 17 residues. The CDR3 spells CASSLPTGTTSYNEQFF. As DNA, the CDR3 is TGTGCCAGCAGTCTCCCGACCGGGACTACGTCCTACAATGAGCAGTTCTTC.

The chain carries TRBV6-5 and TRBJ2-1; D call uncertain. Germline lookup yields CDR1 MNHEY and CDR2 SVGAGI. Trimming took 0 bases from V and 4 from J, leaving 7 bases between them. The CDR3 is 14 residues long. The CDR3 reads CASSYSSQYNEQFF. The CDR3 nucleotides read TGTGCCAGCAGTTACTCGAGCCAGTACAATGAGCAGTTCTTC.

This clonotype was observed a few times. This rearrangement joins TRBV6-1 to TRBJ2-3; D is unclear. The V gene's germline CDR1 is MNHNS and CDR2 SASEGT. The germline V and J ends were trimmed by 5 bases and 7 bases, with 13 bases remaining between them. The CDR3 has 13 amino acids. The DNA for the CDR3 is TGTGCCAGCAGTTCCGGACCTGGGAATACGCAGTATTTT. Protein product: CASSSGPGNTQYF.

For the CDR3, the DNA is TGTGCCAGCAGTTCGCGGACAGGGGTGAACACCGGGGAGCTGTTTTTT. Its protein product is CASSSRTGVNTGELFF. The V gene is TRBV12-3 or TRBV12-4, the J gene TRBJ2-2; TRBD1 matches 9 bases. The CDR3 is 16 residues long. J gave up 1 base and V 4 bases, and 4 bases lay outside the gene matches.

This clonotype was seen a handful of times. This chain uses TRBV9 with TRBJ2-3; TRBD2 aligns across 9 bases. The CDR3 is 13 amino acids. Germline V CDR1 and CDR2: SGDLS, YYNGEE. V trimming: 5 bases; J trimming: 5 bases; junction bases outside the gene matches: 3. The chain's CDR3 is CASRGLAGDTQYF. The CDR3 DNA reads as TGTGCCAGCAGGGGACTAGCAGGAGATACGCAGTATTTT.

The chain has TRBV12-3 or TRBV12-4 and TRBJ2-6; D gene uncertain. The CDR3 spans 12 residues. The chain's CDR3 is CAARTGANVLTF. DNA of the CDR3: TGTGCGGCCCGAACTGGGGCCAACGTCCTGACTTTC.

This clonotype was seen a few times. The chain carries TRBV5-1 and TRBJ1-1; a possible D gene is TRBD1 (6 bases). Trimming cost V 3 bases and J 6 bases, with 18 bases left between them. CDR3 length: 15 residues. CDR1 and CDR2 from the germline V gene are SGHRS and YFSETQ. The CDR3 bases are TGCGCCAGCAGCTCCGACGGGGGCGCCTACTCTGAAGCTTTCTTT. This sequence encodes CASSSDGGAYSEAFF.

The gene calls are TRBV7-9 and TRBJ2-3, with 8 positions matching TRBD2. The V and J ends lost 5 bases and 3 bases, in that order; junction bases with no gene match: 4. The CDR3 is 14 amino acids. Germline CDR1 is SEHNR and CDR2 is FQNEAQ (reference sequence). DNA for the CDR3: TGTGCCAGCAGCCTTAGCGGGATGACAGATACGCAGTATTTT. Translated, it gives CASSLSGMTDTQYF.

In this sample, this clonotype turned up a few times. The rearrangement joins TRBV6-1 to TRBJ2-7, with TRBD1 matching over 7 bases. The J segment lost 2 bases and the V segment lost 6 bases, leaving 16 bases of the junction unmatched. The length of the CDR3 is 17 residues. Germline V gene lookup returns CDR1 MNHNS and CDR2 SASEGT. This CDR3 reads CASRELTGAITPYEQYF. DNA for the CDR3: TGTGCCAGCAGAGAACTAACAGGGGCGATAACCCCCTACGAGCAGTACTTC.

The chain employs TRBV20-1 and TRBJ1-2; TRBD1 aligns across 8 bases. CDR1 DFQATT and CDR2 SNEGSKA come from the germline V gene (reference sequence). V was pared by 0 bases and J by 6 bases, with 3 bases of the junction left unmatched. The CDR3 spans 13 residues. The CDR3 DNA reads TGCAGTGCTAGAGACTCGGACAGGGATGGCTACACCTTC. Its protein product is CSARDSDRDGYTF.

The chain is built from TRBV7-3 and TRBJ2-1; 8 nucleotides align to TRBD2. V lost 1 base, J lost 5 bases, and 7 bases stayed unmatched. Germline CDR1 SGHTA, CDR2 FQGTGA. This CDR3 region has 16 residues. CDR3 sequence reads: CASSLNAGGANNEQFF. CDR3 sequence (DNA): TGTGCCAGCAGCTTAAATGCGGGAGGCGCCAACAATGAGCAGTTCTTC. Together with reference TRBV7-3 and TRBJ2-1, the CDR3 gives the full variable domain: GAGVSQTPSNKVTEKGKYVELRCDPISGHTALYWYRQSLGQGPEFLIYFQGTGAADDSGLPNDRFFAVRPEGSVSTLKIQRTERGDSAVYLCASSLNAGGANNEQFFGPGTRLTVL.

This clonotype was seen at least ten times. One end of the junction does not line up with germline, which may come from a read error. This chain's CDR3 is CSARIPGLAYAQYF. CDR3 bases: TGCAGTGCCAGAATCCCGGGACTAGCCTACGCGCAGTACTTC. The V gene is TRBV20-1, the J gene TRBJ2-7, with 9 positions matching TRBD2. CDR3 length: 14 residues. Germline CDR1 reads DFQATT; CDR2 reads SNEGSKA (reference sequence).

This clonotype appeared once. CDR3 in DNA: TGCGCCATCGCAGCAGGGGGGACTCCTTCCTACGAGCAGTACTTC. It specifies CAIAAGGTPSYEQYF. The chain carries TRBV5-1 and TRBJ2-7, with D possibly TRBD1 on 7 matching bases. The CDR3 totals 15 residues. The germline gives CDR1 SGHRS, CDR2 YFSETQ. V was shortened by 9 bases and J by 1 base, with 20 bases between the two germline ends.

In its sample, this clonotype was seen a few times. V is TRBV6-2 or TRBV6-3 and J is TRBJ2-3; D is uncertain. Germline values: CDR1 MNHEY, CDR2 SVGEGT. This CDR3 has 16 residues. The V and J ends lost 2 bases and 4 bases respectively, with 16 bases between them. The CDR3 loop is CASSYLGTTGPDTQYF. CDR3 sequence (DNA): TGTGCCAGCAGTTACCTGGGCACAACTGGCCCAGATACGCAGTATTTT.

This sequence joins TRBV4-2 and TRBJ2-1, with TRBD2 as a possible D gene (7 bases). Germline loops: CDR1 LGHNA, CDR2 YNFKEQ. This CDR3 has 12 residues. Trimming cost V 5 bases and J 9 bases, with 11 bases left between them. CDR3 amino acids: CASSARGGEQFF. The CDR3 DNA sequence: TGTGCCAGCAGCGCAAGGGGGGGTGAGCAGTTCTTC.

This clonotype was seen only a few times. V usage is TRBV7-6 and J usage is TRBJ1-6; possible D gene TRBD1, 6 bases. Germline CDR1 SGHVS, CDR2 FNYEAQ. The ends were cut back, 1 base at V and 7 bases at J, with 11 bases in the middle. The CDR3 runs 15 residues. The CDR3 protein is CASSLDWGHNSPLHF. CDR3 DNA: TGTGCCAGCAGCTTAGACTGGGGACACAATTCACCCCTCCACTTT.

This sequence joins TRBV24-1 and TRBJ2-1, with 8 positions matching TRBD2. Germline V gives CDR1 KGHDR, CDR2 SFDVKD. The V gene end was trimmed by 4 bases and the J gene end by 7 bases; junction bases not matched to a gene: 11. The CDR3 has 16 amino acids. CDR3 DNA: TGTGCCACCAGTGACTCCCTGGGGGGCGGGGGGAATGAGCAGTTCTTC. Its translation is CATSDSLGGGGNEQFF.

This clonotype showed up just a few times. The chain couples TRBV20-1 to TRBJ2-7, with 12 bases aligning to TRBD2. The J segment lost 2 bases and the V segment lost 1 base, leaving 6 bases of the junction unmatched. The CDR3 is 16 amino acids. CDR1 DFQATT and CDR2 SNEGSKA come from the germline V gene (reference sequence). CDR3 in amino acids: CSARAPGLAGTYEQYF. CDR3 in DNA: TGCAGTGCTAGAGCGCCCGGACTAGCGGGGACCTACGAGCAGTACTTC.

V usage is TRBV28 and J usage is TRBJ1-2; TRBD1 aligns across 11 bases. CDR3 size: 16 residues. V dropped 7 bases and J dropped 1; count of bases not matched to a gene: 8. CDR1 and CDR2 from the germline V gene are MDHEN and SYDVKM. CDR3 amino acids: CASTQGGTGGNYGYTF. The CDR3 coding sequence is TGTGCCAGCACCCAAGGAGGGACAGGGGGTAACTATGGCTACACCTTC.

This clonotype was observed at least ten times. The rearrangement uses TRBV4-3 and TRBJ2-1; 14 bases are a match to TRBD2. Germline CDR1 LGHNA, CDR2 YSLEER. This CDR3 has 17 amino acids. V shed 2 bases, J shed 4 bases, and the junction held 4 bases outside the gene matches. The CDR3 nucleotides are TGCGCCAGCAGCCAATTTGGGACTAGCGGGGGTTACAATGAGCAGTTCTTC. This encodes CASSQFGTSGGYNEQFF.

This sequence joins TRBV6-1 and TRBJ1-1; D call uncertain. Trimming removed 1 base at V and 0 bases at J, with 6 bases between. CDR3 length: 14 residues. CDR1 is MNHNS, CDR2 SASEGT, per germline. The CDR3 protein is CASSEVQLNTEAFF. The CDR3, as DNA: TGTGCCAGCAGTGAAGTACAGCTGAACACTGAAGCTTTCTTT.

The chain recombines TRBV19 with TRBJ1-6; 9 positions agree with TRBD1. The J segment lost 7 bases and the V segment lost 6 bases, leaving 7 bases of the junction unmatched. The CDR3 contains 15 residues. The V gene's germline CDR1 is LNHDA and CDR2 SQIVND (reference sequence). The CDR3 DNA reads as TGTGCCAGTAGGAACCGGGACAGGGCCAATTCACCCCTCCACTTT. This translates into CASRNRDRANSPLHF.

V usage is TRBV5-1 and J usage is TRBJ1-2; the match to TRBD1 covers 7 bases. This CDR3 contains 14 residues. J gave up 1 base and V 4 bases, and 4 bases lay outside the gene matches. Germline CDR1 reads SGHRS; CDR2 reads YFSETQ. CDR3 bases: TGCGCCAGCAGCGGGACAGTGAATAACTATGGCTACACCTTC. Translating gives CASSGTVNNYGYTF.

The gene calls are TRBV11-2 and TRBJ2-5; D perhaps matches TRBD2 (6 bases). CDR3 length: 16 amino acids. Trimming removed 5 bases at V and 4 bases at J, with 20 bases between. Germline loops: CDR1 SGHAT, CDR2 FQNNGV. CDR3 amino acids: CASSQRPGRRGETQYF. The CDR3 bases are TGTGCCAGCAGCCAAAGACCGGGACGGCGGGGAGAGACCCAGTACTTC.

This chain connects TRBV6-4 to TRBJ1-1, with D perhaps matching TRBD1 (6 bases). CDR1 MRHNA and CDR2 SNTAGT come from the germline V gene. The V end was cut by 6 bases, the J end by 5 bases, with 22 bases between. There are 16 residues in the CDR3. The CDR3 here is CASSDGIQGGRTEAFF. CDR3 in DNA: TGTGCCAGCAGCGATGGCATACAGGGAGGAAGAACTGAAGCTTTCTTT.

This clonotype was observed many times. V gene TRBV7-6 combines with J gene TRBJ2-2, with 9 bases matching TRBD2. V shed 5 bases and J 1 base; nucleotides not matched to a gene: 11. This CDR3 region has 18 residues. Germline CDR1 is SGHVS and CDR2 is FNYEAQ. CDR3 nucleotide sequence: TGTGCCAGCAGCCCCTTTCAAGCGGGGGGCCTGAACACCGGGGAGCTGTTTTTT. It codes for CASSPFQAGGLNTGELFF.